The 13 T cell receptor beta chains listed next were all sequenced from one sample in a study of blood T cell repertoires in COVID-19. Some clones are missing from TCRdb's copy, which holds only in-frame ones; the method was immunoSEQ multiplex PCR. The data show roughly 220,000 clones, 75% to 90% seen once. Material for sequencing was peripheral blood. The receptors derive from a woman of 80 years or more with COVID-19, enrolled during active disease.

V and J are TRBV3-1 (or the pseudogene TRBV3-2) and TRBJ2-7, with 9 nucleotides matching TRBD1. With 6 bases clipped from V and 6 bases from J, the junction kept 6 bases outside the gene matches. CDR3 length equals 13 residues. Germline assignment: CDR1 LGHDT and CDR2 YNNKEL (reference sequence). In nucleotides, the CDR3 is TGTGCCAGCAGGGCCGGGACAGGGTTCGAGCAGTACTTC. Residues: CASRAGTGFEQYF.

This clone was counted once. This rearrangement joins TRBV5-6 to TRBJ1-6; D uncertain. The germline V gene encodes CDR1 SGHDT and CDR2 YYEEEE. V was clipped by 1 base and J by 10 bases, with 12 bases between them. The CDR3 has 14 residues. Here the CDR3 DNA reads TGTGCCAGCAGCTTGTTTGGAGGATCGTCACCCCTCCACTTT. Translating gives CASSLFGGSSPLHF.

The chain links TRBV2 to TRBJ2-6, with 7 bases lining up with TRBD1. The length of the CDR3 is 16 residues. J was trimmed by 1 base and V by 7 bases; bases with no gene match: 7. CDR1 and CDR2 from the germline V gene are SNHLY and FYNNEI. CDR3 loop: CASTRGGASGANVLTF. Here the CDR3 DNA reads TGTGCCAGCACGAGAGGGGGCGCATCTGGGGCCAACGTCCTGACTTTC.

The chain joins TRBV7-2 to TRBJ2-1; 9 positions agree with TRBD1. CDR1 and CDR2 from the germline V gene are SGHTA and FQGNSA. J gave up 3 bases and V 3 bases, and 15 bases lay outside the gene matches. The CDR3 runs 19 residues. This CDR3 reads CASSLRGQGATSLYNEQFF. CDR3 sequence (DNA): TGTGCCAGCAGCTTGCGGGGACAGGGAGCGACTAGCCTCTACAATGAGCAGTTCTTC.

J is TRBJ1-1 and V is TRBV10-3, with unresolved D. V lost 6 bases and J 5 bases, leaving 19 bases between the germline ends. Germline values: CDR1 ENHRY, CDR2 SYGVKD. CDR3 length equals 15 residues. Here the CDR3 reads CAIRPLEGAKTEAFF. In DNA, the CDR3 is TGTGCCATCAGACCCTTAGAGGGAGCGAAAACTGAAGCTTTCTTT.

This clone was detected a few times. This sequence joins TRBV3-1 (or the pseudogene TRBV3-2) and TRBJ1-2, with D possibly being TRBD1 (6 bases). V was shortened by 2 bases and J by 4 bases, with 11 bases between the two germline ends. The CDR3 totals 14 residues. CDR1 is LGHDT and CDR2 is YNNKEL in the germline V gene (reference sequence). The CDR3 nucleotides read TGTGCCAGCAGCCAACAGGGGCCTGGCTATGGCTACACCTTC. It yields the protein CASSQQGPGYGYTF.

The chain has TRBV24-1 and TRBJ2-3, with 7 nucleotides matching TRBD1. Germline loops: CDR1 KGHDR, CDR2 SFDVKD. This CDR3 is 14 amino acids long. With 1 base clipped from V and 3 bases from J, the junction kept 0 bases outside the gene matches. The CDR3 bases are TGTGCCACCAGTGATTTACAGGGGACAGATACGCAGTATTTT. This gives the protein CATSDLQGTDTQYF.

This clone appeared a few times. The chain recombines TRBV6-6 with TRBJ1-1; D unclear. Germline-derived CDR1 and CDR2 are MNHNY and SVGAGI (reference sequence). The CDR3 is made up of 15 amino acids. V was pared by 5 bases and J by 5 bases, with 18 bases between. The CDR3 loop is CASSNLARIFTEAFF. CDR3 DNA: TGTGCCAGCAGTAACCTGGCCAGGATTTTTACTGAAGCTTTCTTT.

This clone was counted a single time. V and J are TRBV5-8 and TRBJ1-3; 7 bases line up with TRBD1. Unmatched junction bases numbered 9, after V lost 2 bases and J lost 1 base. The V gene's germline CDR1 is SGHTS and CDR2 YDEGEE. The CDR3 has 17 residues. The CDR3 spells CASSFVRDSVSGNTIYF. The DNA for the CDR3 is TGTGCCAGCAGCTTCGTCCGGGACAGTGTATCTGGAAACACCATATATTTT.

The rearrangement uses TRBV5-1 and TRBJ1-3; a possible D gene is TRBD1 (5 bases). CDR1 and CDR2 from the germline V gene are SGHRS and YFSETQ. V gave up 0 bases and J gave up 0 bases, with 10 bases separating them. This CDR3 is built from 16 residues. CDR3 amino acids: CASSLGQSPSGNTIYF. The CDR3 DNA reads TGCGCCAGCAGCTTGGGACAGTCCCCCTCTGGAAACACCATATATTTT.

The CDR3 DNA reads TGTGCCAGCAGAGACGCGGGGACGGCTAATGAAAAACTGTTTTTT. Its translation: CASRDAGTANEKLFF. The chain combines TRBV6-6 with TRBJ1-4, with D tentatively TRBD1 (5 bases). The CDR3 has 15 residues. Germline V lookup: CDR1 MNHNY, CDR2 SVGAGI (reference sequence). Trimming removed 6 bases at V and 3 bases at J, with 14 bases between.

This chain connects TRBV7-2 to TRBJ1-1; 10 bases fit TRBD1. Germline V CDR1 and CDR2: SGHTA, FQGNSA. V lost 4 bases, J lost 7 bases, and 6 bases stayed unmatched. The CDR3 contains 14 residues. The CDR3 coding sequence is TGTGCCAGCAGCTCGGGACAGGGGAGCTTTGAAGCTTTCTTT. Encoded protein: CASSSGQGSFEAFF.

The J gene is TRBJ2-3, the V gene TRBV4-1; 12 bases are a match to TRBD1. Trimming took 0 bases from V and 6 from J; bases not matched to a gene: 10. This CDR3 has 18 residues. Germline assignment: CDR1 MGHRA and CDR2 YSYEKL. The DNA for the CDR3 is TGCGCCAGCAGCCAAGAAGAGGGACAGGGGGCAAGGGGGGATACGCAGTATTTT. This sequence encodes CASSQEEGQGARGDTQYF.